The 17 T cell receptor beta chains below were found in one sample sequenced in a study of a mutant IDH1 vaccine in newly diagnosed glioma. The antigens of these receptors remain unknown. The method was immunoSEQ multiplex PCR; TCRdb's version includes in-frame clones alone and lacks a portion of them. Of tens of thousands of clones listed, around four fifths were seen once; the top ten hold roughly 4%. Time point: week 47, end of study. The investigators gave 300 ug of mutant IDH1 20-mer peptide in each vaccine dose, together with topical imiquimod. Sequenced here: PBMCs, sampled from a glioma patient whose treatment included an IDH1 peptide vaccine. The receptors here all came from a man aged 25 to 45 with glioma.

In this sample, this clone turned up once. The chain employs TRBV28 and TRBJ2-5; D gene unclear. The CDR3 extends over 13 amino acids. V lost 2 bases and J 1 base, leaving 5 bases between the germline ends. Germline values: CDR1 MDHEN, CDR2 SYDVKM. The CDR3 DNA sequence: TGTGCCAGCAGTTTAGCTTTCCAAGAGACCCAGTACTTC. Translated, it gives CASSLAFQETQYF.

CDR3 sequence (DNA): TGCGCCAGCAGCTCGGATAGCACCGGAGAGACCCAGTACTTC. The encoded protein is CASSSDSTGETQYF. V is TRBV5-1 and J is TRBJ2-5, with D uncertain. V dropped 3 bases and J dropped 4 bases, with 13 bases sitting between them. The V gene's germline CDR1 is SGHRS and CDR2 YFSETQ. The CDR3 has 14 residues.

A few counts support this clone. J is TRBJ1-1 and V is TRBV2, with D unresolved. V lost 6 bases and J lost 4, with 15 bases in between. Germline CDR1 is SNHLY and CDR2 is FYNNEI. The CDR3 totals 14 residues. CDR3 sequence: CASSGFPGFTEAFF. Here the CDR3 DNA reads TGTGCCAGCAGCGGTTTTCCGGGGTTCACTGAAGCTTTCTTT.

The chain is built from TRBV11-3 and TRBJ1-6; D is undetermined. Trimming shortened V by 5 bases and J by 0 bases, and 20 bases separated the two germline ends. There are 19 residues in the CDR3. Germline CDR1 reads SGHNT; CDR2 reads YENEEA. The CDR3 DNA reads TGTGCCAGCAGCCCCCTGGGGTCACACCGTCCCTCCTATAATTCACCCCTCCACTTT. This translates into CASSPLGSHRPSYNSPLHF.

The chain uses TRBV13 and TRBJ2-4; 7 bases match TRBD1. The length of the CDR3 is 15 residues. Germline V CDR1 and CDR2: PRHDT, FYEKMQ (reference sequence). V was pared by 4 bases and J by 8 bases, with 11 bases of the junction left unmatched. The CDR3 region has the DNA TGTGCCAGCAGCTCATCCGGGACAGTCATGGACATTCAGTACTTC. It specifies CASSSSGTVMDIQYF.

The CDR3: CASSLALETEAFF. The CDR3 coding sequence is TGTGCCAGCAGCTTGGCCTTGGAAACTGAAGCTTTCTTT. The chain has TRBV5-5 and TRBJ1-1; unclear D gene. The CDR3 extends over 13 amino acids. Trimming cost V 0 bases and J 5 bases, with 8 bases left between them. Germline V CDR1 and CDR2: SGHKS, YYEKEE (reference sequence).

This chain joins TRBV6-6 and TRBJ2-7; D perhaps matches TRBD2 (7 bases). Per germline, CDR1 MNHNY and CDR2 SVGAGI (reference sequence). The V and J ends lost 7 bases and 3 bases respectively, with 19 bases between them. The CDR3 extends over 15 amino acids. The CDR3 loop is CASIALGGPVYEQYF. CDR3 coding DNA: TGTGCCAGCATCGCACTCGGGGGGCCGGTCTACGAGCAGTACTTC.

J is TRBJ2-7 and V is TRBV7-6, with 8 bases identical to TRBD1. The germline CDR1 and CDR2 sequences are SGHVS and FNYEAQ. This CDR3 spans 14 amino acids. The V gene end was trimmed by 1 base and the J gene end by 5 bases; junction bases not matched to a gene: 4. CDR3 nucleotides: TGTGCCAGCAGCTTAGGGACAGGGTCGGACGAGCAGTACTTC. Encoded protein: CASSLGTGSDEQYF.

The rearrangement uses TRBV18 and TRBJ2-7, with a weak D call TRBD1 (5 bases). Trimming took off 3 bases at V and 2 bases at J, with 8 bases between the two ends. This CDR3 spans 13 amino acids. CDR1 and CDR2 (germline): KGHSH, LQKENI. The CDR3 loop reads CASSPQGPYEQYF. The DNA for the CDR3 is TGTGCCAGCTCACCCCAGGGTCCCTACGAGCAGTACTTC.

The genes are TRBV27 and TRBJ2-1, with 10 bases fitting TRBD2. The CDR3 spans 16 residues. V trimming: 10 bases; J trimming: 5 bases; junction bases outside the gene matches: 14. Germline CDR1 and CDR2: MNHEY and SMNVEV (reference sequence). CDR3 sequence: CANTPLSGGANNEQFF. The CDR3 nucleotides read TGTGCCAATACCCCTCTGAGCGGGGGGGCGAACAATGAGCAGTTCTTC.

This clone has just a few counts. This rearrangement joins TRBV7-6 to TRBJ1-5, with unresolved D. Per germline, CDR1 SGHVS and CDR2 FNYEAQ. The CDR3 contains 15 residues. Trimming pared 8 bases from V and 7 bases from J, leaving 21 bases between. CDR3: CASPPETVGRQPQHF. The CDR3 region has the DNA TGTGCCAGCCCCCCGGAGACCGTGGGGAGGCAGCCCCAGCATTTT.

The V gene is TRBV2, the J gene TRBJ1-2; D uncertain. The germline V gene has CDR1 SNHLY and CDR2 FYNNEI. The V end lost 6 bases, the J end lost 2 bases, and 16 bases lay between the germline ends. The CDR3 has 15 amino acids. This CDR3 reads CASRFRIHVNYGYTF. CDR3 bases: TGTGCCAGCAGGTTCCGGATCCACGTAAACTATGGCTACACCTTC.

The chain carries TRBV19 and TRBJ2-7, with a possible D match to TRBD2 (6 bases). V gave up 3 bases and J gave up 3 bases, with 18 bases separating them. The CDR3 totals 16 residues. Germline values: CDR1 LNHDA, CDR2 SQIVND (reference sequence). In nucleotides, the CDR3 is TGTGCCAGTAGTATTGCCCAACTGGGGGGAGGCTACGAGCAGTACTTC. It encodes CASSIAQLGGGYEQYF. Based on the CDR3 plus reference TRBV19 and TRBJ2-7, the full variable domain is DGGITQSPKYLFRKEGQNVTLSCEQNLNHDAMYWYRQDPGQGLRLIYYSQIVNDFQKGDIAEGYSVSREKKESFPLTVTSAQKNPTAFYLCASSIAQLGGGYEQYFGPGTRLTVT.

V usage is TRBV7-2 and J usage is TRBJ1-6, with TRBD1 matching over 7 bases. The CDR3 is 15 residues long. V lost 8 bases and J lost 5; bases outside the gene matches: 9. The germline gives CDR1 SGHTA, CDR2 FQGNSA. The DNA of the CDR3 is TGTGCCAGCCAGCGAAGGGACAGAGATAATTCACCCCTCCACTTT. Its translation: CASQRRDRDNSPLHF.

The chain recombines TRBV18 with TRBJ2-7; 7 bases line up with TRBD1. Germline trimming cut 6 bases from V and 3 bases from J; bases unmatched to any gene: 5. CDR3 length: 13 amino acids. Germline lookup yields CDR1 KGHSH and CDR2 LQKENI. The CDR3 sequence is CASSGRDSYEQYF. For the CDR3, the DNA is TGTGCCAGCTCGGGCCGGGACAGCTACGAGCAGTACTTC.

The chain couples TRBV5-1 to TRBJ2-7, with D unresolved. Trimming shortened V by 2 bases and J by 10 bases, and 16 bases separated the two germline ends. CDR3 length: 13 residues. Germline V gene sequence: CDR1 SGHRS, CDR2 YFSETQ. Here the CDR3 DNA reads TGCGCCAGCAGCTTTCAAAGGATTACACCCCAGTACTTC. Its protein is CASSFQRITPQYF.

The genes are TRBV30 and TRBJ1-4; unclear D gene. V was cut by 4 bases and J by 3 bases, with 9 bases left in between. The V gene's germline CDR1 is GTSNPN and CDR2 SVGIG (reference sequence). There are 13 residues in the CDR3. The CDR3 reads CAWTERPNEKLFF. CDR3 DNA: TGTGCCTGGACCGAACGTCCTAATGAAAAACTGTTTTTT.